The rows below give T cell receptor beta chains drawn from one sample of a study of early T cells in non-severe SARS-CoV-2 infection. MiXCR was run by TCRdb on the 5' RACE reads, yielding one entry per CDR3 protein. The repertoire holds 100,000 to 120,000 distinct CDR3 sequences, with over 9.5% as singletons. Sequences were derived from whole blood, sampled at baseline. The receptor source for this set is an adult who was a healthcare worker with PCR-confirmed SARS-CoV-2 infection or an uninfected control (not recorded which). Each CDR3 is given with its conserved first and last residue. The order of the fields is J gene, clone size, V gene, D gene, CDR3 protein, CDR3 DNA. D genes are given only for firm matches. Clone sizes are given selectively: once, few, many, or a class where the clone is expanded.

TRBJ1-4 few TRBV7-8 NA CASSPKEGINEKLFF TGTGCCAGCAGCCCTAAGGAGGGGATCAATGAAAAACTGTTTTTT
TRBJ1-2 many TRBV14 NA CASSLLGTGNDYGYTF TGTGCCAGCAGCCTCTTAGGCACAGGGAACGACTATGGCTACACCTTC
TRBJ2-1 NA TRBV7-9 NA CASSLRDFSYDEQFF TGTGCCAGCAGCCTCCGGGACTTCTCCTACGATGAGCAGTTCTTC
TRBJ1-2 NA TRBV6-2/TRBV6-3 TRBD1 CATRTGVLHGYTF TGTGCCACCAGGACAGGGGTGCTCCATGGCTACACCTTC
TRBJ1-5 few TRBV2 NA CASSAALSNQPQHF TGTGCCAGCAGCGCCGCACTTTCCAATCAGCCCCAGCATTTT
TRBJ2-5 few TRBV3-1 TRBD2 CASSQDLAGALGTQYF TGTGCCAGCAGCCAAGATTTAGCGGGGGCGCTGGGGACCCAGTACTTC
TRBJ2-1 few TRBV5-1 TRBD1 CASSLRTGGQDEQFF TGCGCCAGCAGCTTACGTACAGGGGGCCAGGATGAGCAGTTCTTC
TRBJ2-7 few TRBV29-1 NA CSVDGTGPGAYEQYF TGCAGCGTTGATGGAACAGGGCCTGGCGCCTACGAGCAGTACTTC
TRBJ2-7 NA TRBV28 NA CASSFVDRSYEQYF TGTGCCAGCAGTTTCGTTGACCGGTCCTACGAGCAGTACTTC
TRBJ1-2 many TRBV20-1 NA CSASGSWGYTF TGCAGTGCTTCCGGGAGCTGGGGCTACACCTTC
TRBJ1-3 many TRBV29-1 TRBD1 CSVHRGSNTIYF TGCAGCGTTCACAGGGGTTCGAACACCATATATTTT
TRBJ1-2 NA TRBV28 NA CASSLNLYGYTF TGTGCCAGCAGTTTAAACCTTTATGGCTACACCTTC
TRBJ2-7 NA TRBV2 NA CASSASGTRNEQYF TGTGCCAGCAGTGCCTCCGGGACAAGGAACGAGCAGTACTTC
TRBJ2-7 few TRBV20-1 NA CSAAVPGQSSGEQYF TGCAGTGCTGCCGTTCCGGGGCAGAGTTCGGGTGAGCAGTACTTC
TRBJ2-2 NA TRBV5-4 NA CASSFSPAEGSDTGELFF TGTGCCAGCAGCTTTTCACCTGCGGAGGGAAGCGACACCGGGGAGCTGTTTTTT
TRBJ1-4 NA TRBV12-3/TRBV12-4 TRBD1 CASSLMGQGGEKLFF TGTGCCAGCAGTTTAATGGGACAGGGCGGTGAAAAACTGTTTTTT
TRBJ1-5 NA TRBV18 TRBD1 CASSPPGQGGQPQHF TGTGCCAGCTCACCACCTGGACAGGGAGGACAGCCCCAGCATTTT
TRBJ2-2 few TRBV7-6 NA CASSPTSQNTGELFF TGTGCCAGCAGCCCTACAAGTCAGAACACCGGGGAGCTGTTTTTT
TRBJ2-6 NA TRBV9 NA CASSAKPQGGGANVLTF TGTGCCAGCAGCGCAAAACCACAGGGTGGTGGGGCCAACGTCCTGACTTTC
TRBJ1-1 few TRBV30 NA CAWSLNLDTEAFF TGTGCCTGGAGTCTCAATTTGGACACTGAAGCTTTCTTT
TRBJ2-5 NA TRBV14 NA CPPASVGRKETQYF TGTCCGCCAGCCTCCGTGGGACGTAAAGAGACCCAGTACTTC
TRBJ1-1 few TRBV3-1 TRBD1 CASRQGASNTEAFF TGTGCCAGCAGACAGGGGGCTTCGAACACTGAAGCTTTCTTT
TRBJ1-6 few TRBV7-9 NA CASSHTRNSPLHF TGTGCCAGCAGCCACACTCGTAATTCACCCCTCCACTTT
TRBJ2-5 many TRBV3-1 NA CASSQDWQETQYF TGTGCCAGCAGCCAAGATTGGCAAGAGACCCAGTACTTC
TRBJ1-6 many TRBV27 NA CASSLSYADSPLHF TGTGCCAGCAGTTTATCATATGCGGATTCACCCCTCCACTTT
TRBJ1-6 many TRBV6-2/TRBV6-3 NA CASSYSARYYNSPLHF TGTGCCAGCAGTTACTCTGCCAGATACTATAATTCACCCCTCCACTTT
TRBJ1-4 many TRBV5-1 NA CASSLEGSSNEKLFF TGCGCCAGCAGCTTGGAAGGTTCCAGTAATGAAAAACTGTTTTTT
TRBJ1-4 NA TRBV4-1 NA CASSSPQPGSNEKLFF TGCGCCAGCAGCTCCCCACAACCGGGTTCTAATGAAAAACTGTTTTTT
TRBJ2-7 many TRBV29-1 NA CSVVRSGGGYEQYF TGCAGCGTTGTGAGGTCGGGGGGCGGATACGAGCAGTACTTC
TRBJ2-3 NA TRBV5-4 TRBD2 CASSLGTSGGTDTQYF TGTGCCAGCAGCTTGGGGACTAGCGGGGGGACAGATACGCAGTATTTT
TRBJ1-6 NA TRBV5-1 NA CASSLSSYNSPLHF TGCGCCAGCAGTCTCAGCTCCTATAATTCACCCCTCCACTTT
TRBJ1-1 few TRBV7-6 TRBD1 CASSLGDSGNTEAFF TGTGCCAGCAGCTTGGGGGACAGCGGGAACACTGAAGCTTTCTTT
TRBJ2-7 NA TRBV3-1 NA CASSQDLDRPYEQYF TGTGCCAGCAGCCAAGATCTAGACAGGCCCTACGAGCAGTACTTC
TRBJ2-7 many TRBV10-3 TRBD1 CAISRDRGYEQYF TGTGCCATCAGCCGGGACAGGGGTTACGAGCAGTACTTC
TRBJ2-5 NA TRBV7-3 TRBD1 CASSLHTGGGPETQYF TGTGCCAGCAGCCTGCATACAGGGGGCGGGCCCGAGACCCAGTACTTC
TRBJ1-1 NA TRBV30 NA CAWSVLSPGGEAFF TGTGCCTGGAGTGTACTATCGCCCGGAGGGGAAGCTTTCTTT
TRBJ2-7 few TRBV3-1 TRBD1 CASSQRQGEEQYF TGTGCCAGCAGCCAACGACAGGGCGAGGAGCAGTACTTC
TRBJ2-3 few TRBV2 TRBD2 CASSEASGGALDTQYF TGTGCCAGCAGTGAAGCCAGCGGGGGGGCCTTAGATACGCAGTATTTT
TRBJ2-1 few TRBV6-5 NA CASSYASSYNEQFF TGTGCCAGCAGTTACGCAAGCTCCTACAATGAGCAGTTCTTC
TRBJ2-1 few TRBV12-3/TRBV12-4 TRBD1 CASRRGQGASEQFF TGTGCCAGCAGAAGAGGACAGGGGGCCTCAGAGCAGTTCTTC
TRBJ2-3 few TRBV19 TRBD2 CASMAGGPSDTQYF TGTGCCAGTATGGCGGGAGGGCCCTCAGATACGCAGTATTTT
TRBJ2-3 few TRBV2 NA CASSDSKAIGGTQYF TGTGCCAGCAGTGATTCCAAGGCCATTGGAGGTACGCAGTATTTT
TRBJ2-3 NA TRBV6-5 TRBD1 CASRRDSLTDTQYF TGTGCCAGCAGACGGGACAGCCTCACAGATACGCAGTATTTT
TRBJ2-3 few TRBV6-4 TRBD2 CASSVGGTTDTQYF TGTGCCAGCAGTGTCGGGGGGACCACAGATACGCAGTATTTT
TRBJ2-2 few TRBV12-3/TRBV12-4 NA CASSGSPPGELFF TGTGCCAGCAGTGGGAGTCCTCCCGGGGAGCTGTTTTTT
TRBJ1-1 many TRBV9 TRBD1 CASTQTGSNTEAFF TGTGCCAGCACCCAGACAGGGTCAAACACTGAAGCTTTCTTT
TRBJ2-2 few TRBV5-4 TRBD2 CASSSTSGFTGELFF TGTGCCAGCAGCTCCACTAGCGGCTTCACCGGGGAGCTGTTTTTT
TRBJ2-1 few TRBV6-2/TRBV6-3 NA CASSYNGINNEQFF TGTGCCAGCAGTTACAACGGGATTAACAATGAGCAGTTCTTC
TRBJ2-5 NA TRBV20-1 NA CSAPRTQETQYF TGCAGTGCTCCCCGGACCCAAGAGACCCAGTACTTC
TRBJ2-1 many TRBV11-3 TRBD2 CASSGLGGQNEQFF TGTGCCAGCAGCGGACTAGGCGGGCAAAATGAGCAGTTCTTC
TRBJ2-3 few TRBV19 NA CASSIVGETSTDTQYF TGTGCCAGTAGTATAGTAGGAGAAACCAGCACAGATACGCAGTATTTT
TRBJ2-7 NA TRBV4-1 NA CASSQVSGNGYEQYF TGCGCCAGCAGCCAAGTTTCTGGGAATGGTTACGAGCAGTACTTC
TRBJ2-1 few TRBV24-1 NA CATAPWGREQGNEQFF TGTGCCACCGCCCCCTGGGGGCGGGAGCAGGGCAATGAGCAGTTCTTC